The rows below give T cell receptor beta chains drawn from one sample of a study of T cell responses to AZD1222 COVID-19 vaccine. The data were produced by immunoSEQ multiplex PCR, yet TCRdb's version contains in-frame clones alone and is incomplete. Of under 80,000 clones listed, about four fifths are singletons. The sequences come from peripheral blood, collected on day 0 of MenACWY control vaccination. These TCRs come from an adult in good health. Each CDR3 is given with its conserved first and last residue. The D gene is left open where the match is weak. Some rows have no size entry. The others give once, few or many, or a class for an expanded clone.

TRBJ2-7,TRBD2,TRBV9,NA,CASSVGPGLASYEQYF,TGTGCCAGCAGCGTAGGTCCGGGACTAGCGAGTTACGAGCAGTACTTC
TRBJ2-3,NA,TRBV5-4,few,CASSLVGRGTDTQYF,TGTGCCAGCAGCTTGGTAGGCCGAGGGACAGATACGCAGTATTTT
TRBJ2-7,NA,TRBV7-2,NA,CASSLDGGVLGYEQYF,TGTGCCAGCAGCCTGGACGGGGGAGTGCTGGGTTACGAGCAGTACTTC
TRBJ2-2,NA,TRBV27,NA,CASSFRAGELFF,TGTGCCAGCAGTTTCCGGGCCGGGGAGCTGTTTTTT
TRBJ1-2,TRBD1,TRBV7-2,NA,CASSRDRVGGYTF,TGTGCCAGCAGCCGGGACAGGGTGGGCGGCTACACCTTC
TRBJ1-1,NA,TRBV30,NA,CAWKIIGGNTEAFF,TGTGCCTGGAAAATCATCGGTGGGAACACTGAAGCTTTCTTT
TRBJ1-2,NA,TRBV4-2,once,CASSRIGDDYGYTF,TGTGCCAGCAGCCGCATAGGGGATGACTATGGCTACACCTTC
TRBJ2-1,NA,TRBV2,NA,CASSPGTEQFF,TGTGCCAGCAGCCCTGGGACAGAGCAGTTCTTC
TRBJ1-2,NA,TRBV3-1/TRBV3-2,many,CASIGCRDGAFDGYTF,TGTGCCAGCATCGGATGCCGGGACGGAGCTTTCGATGGCTACACCTTC
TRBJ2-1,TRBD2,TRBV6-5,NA,CASSLVSGGKLRFF,TGTGCCAGCAGCCTAGTTAGCGGGGGGAAGCTGAGGTTCTTC
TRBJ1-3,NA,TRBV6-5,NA,CASSYSDPTGGNTIYF,TGTGCCAGCAGTTACTCGGACCCAACGGGGGGAAACACCATATATTTT
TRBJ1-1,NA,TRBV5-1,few,CASSLTSSLTEAFF,TGCGCCAGCAGCCTTACATCATCCCTCACTGAAGCTTTCTTT
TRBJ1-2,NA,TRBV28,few,CASTLHHVSNYGYTF,TGTGCCAGCACTTTACACCACGTTTCTAACTATGGCTACACCTTC
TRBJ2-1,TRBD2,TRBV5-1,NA,CASSLQAPGLGGNEQFF,TGCGCCAGCAGCTTACAGGCCCCGGGACTAGGGGGTAATGAGCAGTTCTTC
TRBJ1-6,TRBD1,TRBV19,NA,CASSMGQGLYNSPLHF,TGTGCCAGTAGTATGGGACAGGGGCTCTATAATTCACCCCTCCACTTT
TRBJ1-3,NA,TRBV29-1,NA,CSVDDRDTIYF,TGCAGCGTTGATGATCGGGACACCATATATTTT
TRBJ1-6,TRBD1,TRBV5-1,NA,CASSEGTGERPPLHF,TGCGCCAGCAGCGAGGGGACAGGGGAGCGTCCACCCCTCCACTTT
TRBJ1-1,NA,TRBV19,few,CASSADILFFF,TGTGCCAGTAGTGCAGATATTCTTTTCTTCTTT
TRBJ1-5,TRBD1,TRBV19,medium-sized,CASSAGQKNQPQHF,TGTGCCAGTAGCGCGGGACAGAAAAATCAGCCCCAGCATTTT
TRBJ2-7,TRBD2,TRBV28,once,CASSYGLAGYEQYF,TGTGCCAGCAGTTACGGACTAGCAGGTTACGAGCAGTACTTC
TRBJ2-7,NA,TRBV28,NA,CASSSPRTASSYEQYF,TGTGCCAGCAGTTCGCCGCGGACTGCTAGCTCCTACGAGCAGTACTTC
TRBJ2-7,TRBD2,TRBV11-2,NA,CASSPTSGRAGPEQYF,TGTGCCAGCAGCCCGACTAGCGGGAGGGCCGGTCCCGAGCAGTACTTC
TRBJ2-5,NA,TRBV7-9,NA,CASQDGGRVTQYF,TGTGCCAGCCAGGACGGGGGCCGGGTAACCCAGTACTTC
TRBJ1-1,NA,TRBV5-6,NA,CASSPHKGYTEAFF,TGTGCCAGCAGCCCTCACAAAGGGTACACTGAAGCTTTCTTT
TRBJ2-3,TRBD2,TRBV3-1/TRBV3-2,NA,CASSQGGGRTDTQYF,TGTGCCAGCAGCCAGGGCGGGGGGAGGACAGATACGCAGTATTTT
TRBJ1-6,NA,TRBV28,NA,CASSLFGIHNSPLHF,TGTGCCAGCAGTTTATTCGGGATCCATAATTCACCCCTCCACTTT
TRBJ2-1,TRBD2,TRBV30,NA,CAWSVQAGVTHNEQFF,TGTGCCTGGAGTGTACAAGCGGGGGTTACCCACAATGAGCAGTTCTTC
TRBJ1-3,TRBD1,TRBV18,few,CASSLFHRGSSGNTIYF,TGTGCCAGCTCACTCTTTCACAGGGGGAGCTCTGGAAACACCATATATTTT
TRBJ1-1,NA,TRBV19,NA,CASSSPSGMNTEAFF,TGTGCCAGTAGTTCCCCCTCAGGGATGAACACTGAAGCTTTCTTT
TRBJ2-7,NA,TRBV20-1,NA,CSAKDSYEQYF,TGCAGTGCTAAGGACAGTTACGAGCAGTACTTC
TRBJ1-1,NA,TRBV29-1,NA,CSVGEDRNTEAFF,TGCAGCGTTGGAGAGGACAGGAACACTGAAGCTTTCTTT
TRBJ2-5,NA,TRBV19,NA,CASSSRETQYF,TGTGCCAGTAGTTCTCGGGAGACCCAGTACTTC
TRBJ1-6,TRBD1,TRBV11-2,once,CASSGQGSANSPLHF,TGTGCCAGCAGCGGACAGGGGAGTGCTAATTCACCCCTCCACTTT
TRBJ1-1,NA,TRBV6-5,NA,CTIGGAPNTEAFF,TGTACAATTGGGGGCGCTCCTAACACTGAAGCTTTCTTT
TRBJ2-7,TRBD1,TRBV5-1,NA,CASSTTGQGSEQYF,TGCGCCAGCAGCACGACGGGACAGGGGAGCGAGCAGTACTTC
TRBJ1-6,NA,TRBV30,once,CAWSRGRGSYNSPLHF,TGTGCCTGGAGTCGGGGCCGGGGCTCCTATAATTCACCCCTCCACTTT
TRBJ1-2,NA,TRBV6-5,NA,CASSYPSPNYGYTF,TGTGCCAGCAGTTACCCCTCCCCGAACTATGGCTACACCTTC
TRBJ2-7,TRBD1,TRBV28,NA,CASGRGQAIEQYF,TGTGCCAGCGGCAGGGGGCAGGCGATCGAGCAGTACTTC